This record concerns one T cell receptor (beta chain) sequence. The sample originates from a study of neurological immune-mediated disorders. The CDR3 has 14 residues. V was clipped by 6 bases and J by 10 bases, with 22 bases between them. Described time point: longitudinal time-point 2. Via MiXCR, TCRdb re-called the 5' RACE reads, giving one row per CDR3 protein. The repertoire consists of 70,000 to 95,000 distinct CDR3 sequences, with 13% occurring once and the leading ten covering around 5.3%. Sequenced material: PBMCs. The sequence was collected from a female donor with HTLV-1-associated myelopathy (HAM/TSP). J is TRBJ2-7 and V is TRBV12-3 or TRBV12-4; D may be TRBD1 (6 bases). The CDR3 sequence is CASSREVQGLCQYF. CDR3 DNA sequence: TGTGCCAGCAGCCGCGAAGTACAGGGCTTGTGCCAGTACTTC.